The entry below gives a single TCR beta chain sequence along with its context. This sample was included in a study of blood T cell repertoires in COVID-19. As for the study in general: Acute-phase and convalescent COVID-19 samples originated in the United States, Italy and Spain. The cDNA or gDNA used as material had been derived from T cells, B-cell-depleted T cells, or PBMCs.

V was clipped by 1 base and J by 2 bases, with 12 bases between them. CDR3 length: 15 residues. Germline V gives CDR1 SGHVS, CDR2 FQNEAQ. Per the study methods: Estimates of nucleated cell counts were drawn from the amplification of reference gene primers. Sequencing was performed with immunoSEQ multiplex PCR; in TCRdb, only in-frame clones are kept and a portion is missing. V, J and clone size are those of that table, while D and trimming were read from the DNA. This table has 60,000 to 100,000 clones, 70% to 90% appearing once. The sequence was collected from a man between 45 and 60 years old with active COVID-19. Sequenced material: peripheral blood. The genes are TRBV7-8 and TRBJ2-7, with D possibly matching TRBD1 (6 bases). The CDR3 sequence is CASSLGGGSPYEQYF. DNA for the CDR3: TGTGCCAGCAGCTTAGGAGGGGGATCTCCCTACGAGCAGTACTTC.